The rows below give T cell receptor beta chains drawn from one sample of a study of OX40 agonist ivuxolimab in advanced cancers. This table comes from immunoSEQ multiplex PCR, and its TCRdb copy is limited to in-frame clones, with some not included. Of fewer than 50,000 clones listed, 70% to 90% were seen once; the top ten hold about 2.5%. This sample comprised CD4+ or CD8+ T cells sorted from blood, obtained in a trial of the OX40 agonist ivuxolimab. Receptor source: an adult with an advanced solid tumor such as melanoma, head and neck, liver or kidney cancer. The CDR3 runs from the conserved cysteine through the conserved F or W. The order of the fields is clone size, D gene, CDR3 length, V gene, J gene, CDR3 protein, CDR3 DNA. D genes are given only for firm matches. The size field is filled for only some rows; it gives once, few, many or a size class.

clone_size: -; d_call: TRBD2; cdr3_length: 16; v_call: TRBV7-2; j_call: TRBJ2-7; cdr3_aa: CASSLGPSGNTYEQYF; cdr3_nt: TGTGCCAGCAGCTTAGGGCCTAGCGGGAATACCTACGAGCAGTACTTC
clone_size: -; d_call: -; cdr3_length: 15; v_call: TRBV19; j_call: TRBJ1-5; cdr3_aa: CASSITRGSRQPQHF; cdr3_nt: TGTGCCAGTAGTATAACAAGGGGGAGTCGTCAGCCCCAGCATTTT
clone_size: -; d_call: TRBD1; cdr3_length: 15; v_call: TRBV5-5; j_call: TRBJ2-7; cdr3_aa: CASSASGTASYEQYF; cdr3_nt: TGTGCCAGCAGCGCCTCCGGGACAGCTTCTTACGAGCAGTACTTC
clone_size: -; d_call: TRBD2; cdr3_length: 19; v_call: TRBV2; j_call: TRBJ2-1; cdr3_aa: CASSELTRTSGSLRNEQFF; cdr3_nt: TGTGCCAGCAGTGAACTGACCCGGACTAGCGGGAGTTTGAGGAATGAGCAGTTCTTC
clone_size: -; d_call: -; cdr3_length: 13; v_call: TRBV2; j_call: TRBJ1-6; cdr3_aa: CASSGGRNSPLHF; cdr3_nt: TGTGCCAGCAGTGGGGGTAGGAATTCACCCCTCCACTTT
clone_size: -; d_call: TRBD2; cdr3_length: 17; v_call: TRBV4-2; j_call: TRBJ2-1; cdr3_aa: CASSQMAGGPLYNEQFF; cdr3_nt: TGTGCCAGCAGCCAAATGGCGGGAGGGCCACTCTACAATGAGCAGTTCTTC
clone_size: -; d_call: TRBD1; cdr3_length: 16; v_call: TRBV7-9; j_call: TRBJ1-2; cdr3_aa: CASSTDRGKLHYGYTF; cdr3_nt: TGTGCCAGCAGTACTGACAGGGGTAAGCTCCACTATGGCTACACCTTC
clone_size: -; d_call: -; cdr3_length: 16; v_call: TRBV5-5; j_call: TRBJ1-1; cdr3_aa: CASSSQARAGNTEAFF; cdr3_nt: TGTGCCAGCAGCTCCCAGGCCCGGGCTGGGAACACTGAAGCTTTCTTT
clone_size: -; d_call: -; cdr3_length: 15; v_call: TRBV7-8; j_call: TRBJ1-3; cdr3_aa: CASSLDRVGGNTIYF; cdr3_nt: TGTGCCAGCAGCTTAGACAGGGTTGGGGGAAACACCATATATTTT
clone_size: -; d_call: -; cdr3_length: 16; v_call: TRBV5-1; j_call: TRBJ2-2; cdr3_aa: CASSLDGRPNTGELFF; cdr3_nt: TGCGCCAGCAGCTTGGACGGCAGACCAAACACCGGGGAGCTGTTTTTT
clone_size: -; d_call: -; cdr3_length: 17; v_call: TRBV25-1; j_call: TRBJ1-1; cdr3_aa: CASSDRGGGQVNTEAFF; cdr3_nt: TGTGCCAGCAGTGATAGGGGAGGGGGACAAGTAAACACTGAAGCTTTCTTT
clone_size: -; d_call: TRBD2; cdr3_length: 17; v_call: TRBV4-2; j_call: TRBJ2-3; cdr3_aa: CASSPTTTTSGRDTQYF; cdr3_nt: TGTGCCAGCAGCCCAACCACGACGACTAGCGGGAGAGATACGCAGTATTTT
clone_size: -; d_call: -; cdr3_length: 13; v_call: TRBV11-3; j_call: TRBJ2-4; cdr3_aa: CASSFRVENIQYF; cdr3_nt: TGTGCCAGCAGCTTTAGGGTAGAAAACATTCAGTACTTC
clone_size: -; d_call: TRBD2; cdr3_length: 15; v_call: TRBV11-3; j_call: TRBJ2-1; cdr3_aa: CASSTGLAGITEQFF; cdr3_nt: TGTGCCAGCAGCACGGGACTAGCGGGAATCACTGAGCAGTTCTTC
clone_size: -; d_call: TRBD2; cdr3_length: 16; v_call: TRBV5-1; j_call: TRBJ2-7; cdr3_aa: CASSLVRLAGGEEQYF; cdr3_nt: TGCGCCAGCAGCTTGGTTCGACTAGCGGGAGGAGAAGAGCAGTACTTC
clone_size: -; d_call: -; cdr3_length: 15; v_call: TRBV9; j_call: TRBJ1-2; cdr3_aa: CASSPADSLLYGYTF; cdr3_nt: TGTGCCAGCAGCCCCGCGGACAGCCTACTATATGGCTACACCTTC
clone_size: -; d_call: TRBD1; cdr3_length: 13; v_call: TRBV7-2; j_call: TRBJ1-1; cdr3_aa: CASSSHRGTEAFF; cdr3_nt: TGTGCCAGCAGCTCCCACAGGGGAACTGAAGCTTTCTTT
clone_size: -; d_call: -; cdr3_length: 16; v_call: TRBV14; j_call: TRBJ2-2; cdr3_aa: CASSQNNQGLPGELFF; cdr3_nt: TGTGCCAGCAGCCAAAATAATCAGGGGTTGCCCGGGGAGCTGTTTTTT
clone_size: -; d_call: -; cdr3_length: 13; v_call: TRBV11-2; j_call: TRBJ2-7; cdr3_aa: CASSLGVSDEQYF; cdr3_nt: TGTGCCAGCAGCTTAGGTGTTAGTGACGAGCAGTACTTC
clone_size: few; d_call: TRBD1; cdr3_length: 13; v_call: TRBV28; j_call: TRBJ1-2; cdr3_aa: CAVPGTGIYGYTF; cdr3_nt: TGTGCCGTACCCGGGACAGGGATCTATGGCTACACCTTC
clone_size: -; d_call: -; cdr3_length: 16; v_call: TRBV19; j_call: TRBJ1-1; cdr3_aa: CASSIGEGVGNTEAFF; cdr3_nt: TGTGCCAGTAGTATCGGTGAGGGGGTAGGGAACACTGAAGCTTTCTTT
clone_size: few; d_call: -; cdr3_length: 15; v_call: TRBV5-1; j_call: TRBJ1-2; cdr3_aa: CASSSGLQTNYGYTF; cdr3_nt: TGCGCCAGCAGCTCTGGACTGCAGACTAACTATGGCTACACCTTC
clone_size: -; d_call: -; cdr3_length: 15; v_call: TRBV6-5; j_call: TRBJ2-7; cdr3_aa: CASSYSVGLGYEQYF; cdr3_nt: TGTGCCAGCAGTTACTCGGTGGGTCTGGGCTACGAGCAGTACTTC
clone_size: -; d_call: -; cdr3_length: 12; v_call: TRBV2; j_call: TRBJ2-1; cdr3_aa: CASRPFEDEQFF; cdr3_nt: TGTGCCAGCAGGCCATTTGAGGATGAGCAGTTCTTC
clone_size: -; d_call: -; cdr3_length: 14; v_call: TRBV2; j_call: TRBJ2-7; cdr3_aa: CASSEGGSSYEQYF; cdr3_nt: TGTGCCAGCAGTGAAGGGGGGAGCTCCTACGAGCAGTACTTC
clone_size: -; d_call: -; cdr3_length: 16; v_call: TRBV7-9; j_call: TRBJ1-1; cdr3_aa: CASSLGPTAYSSGAFF; cdr3_nt: TGTGCCAGCAGCTTAGGTCCGACAGCATATTCTTCCGGAGCTTTCTTT
clone_size: -; d_call: -; cdr3_length: 11; v_call: TRBV7-9; j_call: TRBJ1-2; cdr3_aa: CASSSDPVYTF; cdr3_nt: TGTGCCAGCAGCTCCGATCCTGTCTACACCTTC
clone_size: -; d_call: -; cdr3_length: 15; v_call: TRBV5-1; j_call: TRBJ1-4; cdr3_aa: CASSLDGQGFEKLFF; cdr3_nt: TGCGCCAGCAGCTTGGACGGGCAGGGGTTTGAAAAACTGTTTTTT
clone_size: -; d_call: -; cdr3_length: 15; v_call: TRBV7-2; j_call: TRBJ1-2; cdr3_aa: CASSLFGGSPYGYTF; cdr3_nt: TGTGCCAGCAGCTTATTTGGGGGAAGTCCATATGGCTACACCTTC
clone_size: -; d_call: -; cdr3_length: 14; v_call: TRBV2; j_call: TRBJ1-1; cdr3_aa: CASSETYRDTEAFF; cdr3_nt: TGTGCCAGCAGTGAAACCTACAGAGACACTGAAGCTTTCTTT
clone_size: -; d_call: -; cdr3_length: 13; v_call: TRBV11-2; j_call: TRBJ1-5; cdr3_aa: CASSSGTNQPQHF; cdr3_nt: TGTGCCAGCAGCAGCGGGACAAATCAGCCCCAGCATTTT
clone_size: -; d_call: -; cdr3_length: 12; v_call: TRBV5-4; j_call: TRBJ1-4; cdr3_aa: CASSLGVEKLFF; cdr3_nt: TGTGCCAGCAGCTTGGGCGTTGAAAAACTGTTTTTT
clone_size: -; d_call: -; cdr3_length: 15; v_call: TRBV9; j_call: TRBJ1-1; cdr3_aa: CASSAYRVLNTEAFF; cdr3_nt: TGTGCCAGCAGCGCCTACAGGGTCTTGAACACTGAAGCTTTCTTT